This is a list of T cell receptor beta chains from one sample in a study of shared clonotypes between healthy human individuals. Assay used: immunoSEQ multiplex PCR; TCRdb lists only in-frame clones, some missing. This table holds nearly 750,000 clones, around 70% found once. Sequenced sample: memory CD4+ T cells sorted from blood. These TCRs come from a woman aged 25 to 39 in good health. Both conserved end residues are part of each CDR3. Rows give clone size only sometimes, using once, few, many, or a class for an expanded clone.

size,V,CDR3
-,TRBV25-1,CASSGGDSQETQYF
-,TRBV4-1,CASSPLALSYEQYF
many,TRBV27,CASSPHEGVTEAFF
-,TRBV19,CASTSGVSYNEQFF
-,TRBV28,CASSLMEGGQYF
-,TRBV7-9,CASSGTYNEQFF
-,TRBV7-6,CASSLRPSGDRETQYF
-,TRBV30,CAWSVVGASYEQYF
-,TRBV18,CASSPREGGTGMHF
once,TRBV6-6,CASSPARGVNEKLFF
-,TRBV19,CASSIAGQAKAFF
-,TRBV5-1,CASSPRVGAGTGELFF
once,TRBV27,CASSLGAPHTEAFF
few,TRBV6-4,CASSEAFDYNEQFF
-,TRBV29-1,CSVEDPEGWSYEQYF
few,TRBV14,CASSRTGMNTEAFF
-,TRBV19,CASSDPSQTISNQPQHF
once,TRBV2,CASTPGDGNEQFF